This T cell receptor beta chain was recorded in a study of cytomegalovirus exposure and HLA in healthy donors (dated 2017 in TCRdb). Background on the whole study: An earlier analysis of some 600 of the donors reported approximately 300 Gb of sequence data and 117 million unique TCR beta sequences obtained from approximately 180 million T cells. Both class I and class II loci were covered by HLA typing, at four-digit resolution. To predict cytomegalovirus infection status, the study combined high-throughput TCR immunosequencing, statistical association of individual TCRs with disease status, and machine learning. Across 398 genotyped donors of the cohort, an average of about 200,000 unique TCR beta nucleotide sequences per donor were sequenced, and roughly 17% of those sequences were non-productive. Donor age, sex, ethnicity and CMV serostatus were compiled alongside the repertoire data. All discovery cohort repertoires had been generated using a single sequencing platform. The study aimed to test whether signatures of past pathogen exposure could be identified by cataloging public T cell receptors. In a later genetic analysis, genome-wide SNP genotypes for about 55% of the 666 donors were used, and that subset was treated as a discovery cohort. In the later analysis, no new phenotypic data were used to find candidate immune exposures; instead, reliance was placed on TCR beta sequences and their occurrence across donors. Of the approximately 400 genotyped donors, 75% to 85% were placed in the genetic ancestry cluster associated with self-reported Caucasian donors. The number of typed donors differed by locus: roughly 620-640 for A, B, C, DRB1 and DQB1; approximately 520 for DQA1; around 610 for DPA1; and 400 to 480 for DPB1. An earlier analysis of several hundred of the donors applied high-throughput TCR beta sequencing to assess whether each TCR beta V gene segment acted as functional or pseudogenic. In a later analysis, previously published TCR beta repertoires from several hundred donors were re-analyzed and high-resolution HLA genotyping was added so that TCR occurrence patterns could be studied. The study used immunosequencing to profile the T cell repertoires of 666 subjects and linked those repertoires to cytomegalovirus serostatus. Around 330 gigabases of sequencing data and 70 million to 100 million unique TCR sequences made up an early release that covered several hundred HLA-typed donors. In addition to the first cohort of 500 to 850 subjects, a separate validation cohort of under 150 different subjects was used. Because of strong linkage in the cohort, four to six DR-DQ haplotypes were treated as single units for association and clustering. The research as a whole found: In both the original and validation cohorts, the classifier was reported to diagnose cytomegalovirus status with high specificity and sensitivity. Only TCR beta chains were sequenced in this cohort, and the absence of alpha or paired-chain data limited detectable features. In a later analysis, HLA-associated TCR beta chains were found to be more clonally expanded and to have lower generation probabilities than equally common non-associated chains. A further reported finding was that TCR beta sequences accurately predicted the HLA-A and HLA-B alleles for most subjects in the first cohort. A cluster of highly shared sequence variants was judged likely to represent a technical artifact of the sequencing pipeline. An association between a missense DCLRE1C variant and V-gene and J-gene trimming of TCR beta chains was found in a later genetic analysis and replicated in an independent cohort. In a later analysis, 16,951 TCR beta sequences were associated with specific HLA alleles at a false discovery rate of 0.05. The earlier analysis of nearly 600 of the donors excluded 15 to 20 rarely observed V segments, including chromosome 9 orphons, because counts were too low. Most CMV-associated TCR beta chains appeared to be HLA-restricted in a later analysis, and the HLA associations seemed to be driven largely by CMV exposure. According to the authors, the approach could potentially be generalized to other disease states and immunological phenotypes. Because the 87-base-pair reads could not distinguish some IMGT-functional V segments, including TRBV6-2 and TRBV6-3, those segments were excluded. For the cohort, immune exposure information was limited to CMV serostatus. In vitro tests confirmed that a few of the cytomegalovirus-associated TCR beta chains recognize cytomegalovirus antigens. Linkage disequilibrium might explain the correlated functional status among segregating V segments, but an unknown experimental factor could not be excluded. According to a later analysis, TCR association rates differed among HLA loci, with DRB1 alleles showing the most associated TCRs and HLA-C alleles showing the fewest. Most TCR sequences were observed very rarely across donors, whereas some public TCRs were present in many individuals. Because some donors lacked HLA typing at each locus, the association tests relied only on the typed subset. The presence/absence analyses assumed that sequencing depth was roughly uniform across donors, and that assumption may not be true. A later analysis reported that several top co-occurrence clusters appeared linked to parvovirus B19, influenza, CMV and Epstein-Barr virus. Strong co-occurrence of HLA alleles, especially DR and DQ, made assigning TCR associations to individual alleles difficult. In an earlier analysis of approximately 590 of the donors, most TCR beta V segments appeared in productive rearrangements about 90% or about 30% of the time, broadly matching IMGT annotations. In the study, 150 to 200 TCR beta chains were listed as associated with cytomegalovirus. Compared with the roughly 600-donor mean, donors in an Asian-associated ancestry cluster had fewer N-insertions in productive TCRs, according to a later genetic analysis.

The receptor library was made with the immunoSEQ multiplex PCR assay. For the multiplex PCR, a mixture combining 60 forward primers for TCR Vbeta segments and 13 reverse primers for TCR Jbeta segments was used. Amplification of the CDR3 region of rearranged TCR beta genes was performed with a multiplex PCR assay on genomic DNA. On the Illumina HiSeq System, the amplified TCR beta libraries were sequenced as 87-base-pair reads. From the authors' description of their analysis: Across the roughly 600 repertoires, a later analysis counted 80 million or so unique TCR beta chains, 9.5 million to 13 million of which were shared by at least two donors. Raw reads were error-corrected and collapsed into unique sequences with a nearest-neighbor algorithm that merged closely related sequences to remove PCR and sequencing errors. Alignment of CDR3 sequences to IMGT reference sequences was used to assign V, D and J gene segments. For a sequence to be retained, a match of at least six nucleotides was required to both a V gene segment and a J gene segment. Rearrangements were classified as productive when the CDR3 lacked stop codons and remained in frame with V and J, and all other rearrangements were classified as non-productive. Following IMGT convention, CDR3 was defined as the stretch from the second conserved V-encoded cysteine to the conserved J-encoded phenylalanine. In an earlier analysis of around 540 of the donors, sequences lacking an unambiguous match to a single V gene segment were excluded. An earlier analysis of under 750 of the donors called V segments functional above 56.7% productive rearrangements and segregating when the between-donor standard deviation exceeded 5%. A statistical classification framework was built for diagnosing cytomegalovirus status from the catalog of TCR beta chain sequences. A later analysis assigned V and J genes by comparing TCR nucleotide sequences with IMGT/GENE-DB human TR gene sequences. A later analysis assigned CDR3 sequences and most-parsimonious VDJ recombination scenarios with the TCRdist pipeline. A later analysis defined each TCR beta chain by its CDR3 amino acid sequence plus V-gene family, and excluded reads lacking a unique V-gene family. In a later analysis, a few hundred highly shared, low-generation-probability nucleotide sequences were removed to address suspected cross-contamination and a sequencing artifact. For each public chain, a later analysis derived a clonal expansion index from normalized ranks of inferred template counts within each repertoire. Generation probabilities in a later analysis came from a VDJ recombination model fitted to out-of-frame rearrangements, and those results were checked against IGoR. In a later analysis, hypergeometric tests were used to score TCR-TCR, TCR-HLA and TCR-CMV co-occurrence, with a repertoire-size bias correction applied to TCR pairs. A later analysis estimated false discovery rates by permuting HLA or CMV assignments 20 times. In a later analysis, co-occurring TCRs were grouped using DBSCAN, and TCRdist sequence similarity was added for clustering within HLA-allele-positive subsets. Repertoires with fewer than 30,000 or more than 120,000 public chains were left out of co-occurrence clustering, as were about five repertoires with anomalous nucleotide sharing. Not all clones reach the TCRdb copy of this immuneACCESS table, which keeps in-frame sequences only. Checked studies attribute under half of the gap to unresolved V genes and leave the rest unexplained. The V and J calls and the clone size are those of that table, but D and trimming were determined from the DNA. The sample profile shows about 150,000 clones; almost 80% of them were found once. Together, the top ten hold 0.66% of the sample.

A remark on this clone: The antigen it recognizes is unknown. Relative to the germline gene, one junction end is altered; a read error may explain this.

The cohort consisted of 650 to 850 healthy bone marrow donors. At the time of sampling, every cohort member was nominally healthy, though immune exposures that went unrecorded were likely present. The donor was CMV seronegative and was included in the group of 352 seronegative cohort members. Each donor provided a peripheral blood sample, and peripheral blood mononuclear cells were used for TCR beta sequencing. Genomic DNA extraction from the blood cell samples was performed with the Qiagen DNeasy Blood Extraction Kit. The CDR3 numbers 14 residues from cysteine through phenylalanine. Only the CDR3 region is kept as DNA, spanning 42 bases read in frame from base 1. From a lookup of the germline V gene (reference sequence), CDR1 and CDR2 are MNHNY and SVGAGI.

The sample taken for sequencing was PBMCs. This TCR came from a male donor in good health and CMV-seronegative. This receptor chain uses TRBV6-6 and TRBJ1-1; the D gene lacks a confident call. The DNA sequence follows: TGTGCCAGCACCCTGTGGCCCGGGAACATTGAAGCTTTCTTT. The translation is CASTLWPGNIEAFF.